This T cell receptor (beta chain) was sequenced in a study of blood T cells in healthy people across ages. This CDR3 contains 13 residues. The V end was cut by 7 bases, the J end by 2 bases, with 11 bases between. A few counts support this clonotype. The antigen is undetermined. Broader study findings: Older age went with lower TCR beta diversity per million T cells, in a roughly linear way. Strong correlation linked observed beta diversity and percent naive T cells.

Primers used in a second PCR of roughly 6 to 11 cycles were a sample-barcoded 5' primer and a J-beta primer mix. Template switching added a 12-random-nucleotide identifier to every cDNA molecule. A single record per CDR3 protein comes from TCRdb applying MiXCR to the 5' RACE reads. This table holds around 990,000 distinct CDR3 sequences, less than 45% found once. The specimen sequenced was blood. V is TRBV12-3 or TRBV12-4 and J is TRBJ1-2; D is undetermined. This clonotype was obtained from a young man in good health. The CDR3 DNA is TGTGCCAGCAACTTGGGCGAAAACTATGGCTACACCTTC. The encoded protein is CASNLGENYGYTF.